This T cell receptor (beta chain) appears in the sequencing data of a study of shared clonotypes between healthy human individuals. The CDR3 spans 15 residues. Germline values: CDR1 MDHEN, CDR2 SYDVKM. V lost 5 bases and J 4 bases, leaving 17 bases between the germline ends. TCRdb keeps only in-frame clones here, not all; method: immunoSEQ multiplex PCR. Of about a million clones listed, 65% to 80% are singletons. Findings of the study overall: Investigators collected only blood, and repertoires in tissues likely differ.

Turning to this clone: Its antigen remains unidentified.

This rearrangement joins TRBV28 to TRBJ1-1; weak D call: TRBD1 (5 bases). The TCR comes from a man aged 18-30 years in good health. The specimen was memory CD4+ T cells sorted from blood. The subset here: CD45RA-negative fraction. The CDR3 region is CASSPPGAGSTEAFF. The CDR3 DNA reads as TGTGCCAGCAGTCCCCCCGGGGCGGGGAGCACTGAAGCTTTCTTT.